This T cell receptor (beta chain) was sequenced in a study of T cell changes during pregnancy in multiple sclerosis. This table comes from immunoSEQ multiplex PCR, and its TCRdb copy is limited to in-frame clones, with some not included. Of fewer than 20,000 clones in the sample, 88% are singletons; the top ten hold 10% to 15%. CDR1 and CDR2 (germline): MNHNS, SASEGT. The CDR3 loop spans 15 amino acids. The V segment lost 4 bases and the J segment 2 bases; nucleotides outside the gene matches: 2. Sequences were derived from CD8+ T cells from peripheral blood mononuclear cells, sampled after pregnancy. The TCR was taken from a female donor in good health, enrolled as a control in a pregnancy study. The V gene is TRBV6-1, the J gene TRBJ1-4; TRBD1 matches 9 bases. CDR3: CASSGGTGTNEKLFF. As DNA, the CDR3 is TGTGCCAGCAGTGGTGGGACAGGGACTAATGAAAAACTGTTTTTT.